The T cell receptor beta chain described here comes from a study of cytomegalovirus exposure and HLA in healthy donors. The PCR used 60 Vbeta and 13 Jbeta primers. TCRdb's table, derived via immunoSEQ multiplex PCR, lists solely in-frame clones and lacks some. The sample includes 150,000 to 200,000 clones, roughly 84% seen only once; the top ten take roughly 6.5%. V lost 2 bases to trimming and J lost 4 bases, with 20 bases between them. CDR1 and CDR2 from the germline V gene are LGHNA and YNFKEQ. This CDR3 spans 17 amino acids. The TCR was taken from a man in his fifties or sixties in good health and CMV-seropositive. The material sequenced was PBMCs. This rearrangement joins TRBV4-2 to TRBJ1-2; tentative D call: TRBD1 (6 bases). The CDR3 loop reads CASSQYVGGGGVYGYTF. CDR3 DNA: TGTGCCAGCAGCCAATACGTCGGGGGCGGGGGAGTCTATGGCTACACCTTC.